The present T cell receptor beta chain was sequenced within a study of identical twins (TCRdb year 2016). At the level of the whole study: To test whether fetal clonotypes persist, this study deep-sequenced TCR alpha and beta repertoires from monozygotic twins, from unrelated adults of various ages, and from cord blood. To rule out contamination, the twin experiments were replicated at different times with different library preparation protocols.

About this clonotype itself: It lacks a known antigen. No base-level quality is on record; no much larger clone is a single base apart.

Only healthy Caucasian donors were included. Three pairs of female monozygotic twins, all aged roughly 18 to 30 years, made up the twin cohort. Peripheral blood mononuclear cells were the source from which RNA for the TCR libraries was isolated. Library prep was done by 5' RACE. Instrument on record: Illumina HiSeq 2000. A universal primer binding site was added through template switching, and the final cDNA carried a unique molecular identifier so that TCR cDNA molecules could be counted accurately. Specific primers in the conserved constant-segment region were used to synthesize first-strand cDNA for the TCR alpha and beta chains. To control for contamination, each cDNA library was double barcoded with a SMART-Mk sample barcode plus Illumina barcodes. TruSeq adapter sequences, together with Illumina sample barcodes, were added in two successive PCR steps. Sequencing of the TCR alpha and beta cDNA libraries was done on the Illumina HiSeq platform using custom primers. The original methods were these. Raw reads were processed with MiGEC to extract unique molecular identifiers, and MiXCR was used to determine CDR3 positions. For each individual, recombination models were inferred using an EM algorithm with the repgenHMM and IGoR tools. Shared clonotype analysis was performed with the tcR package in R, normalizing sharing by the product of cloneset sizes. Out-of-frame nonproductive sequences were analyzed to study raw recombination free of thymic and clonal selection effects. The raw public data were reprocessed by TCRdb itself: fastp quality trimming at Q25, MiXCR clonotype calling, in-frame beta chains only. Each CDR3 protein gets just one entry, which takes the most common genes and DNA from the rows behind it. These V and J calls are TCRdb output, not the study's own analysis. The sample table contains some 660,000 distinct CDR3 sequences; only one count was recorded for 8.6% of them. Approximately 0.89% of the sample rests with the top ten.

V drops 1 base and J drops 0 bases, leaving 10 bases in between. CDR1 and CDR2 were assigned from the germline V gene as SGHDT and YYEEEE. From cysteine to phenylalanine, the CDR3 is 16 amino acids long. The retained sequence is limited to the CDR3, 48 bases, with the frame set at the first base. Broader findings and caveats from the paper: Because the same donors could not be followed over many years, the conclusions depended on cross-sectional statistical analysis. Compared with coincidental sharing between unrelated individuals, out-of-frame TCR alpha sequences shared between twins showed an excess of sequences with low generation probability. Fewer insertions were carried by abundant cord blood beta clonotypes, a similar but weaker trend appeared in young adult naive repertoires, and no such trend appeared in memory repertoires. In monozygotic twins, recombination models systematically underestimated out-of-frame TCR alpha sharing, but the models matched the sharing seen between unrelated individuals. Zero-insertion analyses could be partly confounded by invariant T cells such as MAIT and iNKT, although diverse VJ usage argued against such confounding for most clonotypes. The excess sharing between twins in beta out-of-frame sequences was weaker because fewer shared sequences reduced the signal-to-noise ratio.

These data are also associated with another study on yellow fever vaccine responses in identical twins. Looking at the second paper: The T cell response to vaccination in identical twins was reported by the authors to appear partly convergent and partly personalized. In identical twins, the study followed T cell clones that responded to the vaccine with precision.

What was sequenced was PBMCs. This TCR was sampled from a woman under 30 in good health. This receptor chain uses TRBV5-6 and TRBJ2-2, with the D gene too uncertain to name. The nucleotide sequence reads TGTGCCAGCAGCTTGTTCGGCAGGACGAACACCGGGGAGCTGTTTTTT. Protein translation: CASSLFGRTNTGELFF. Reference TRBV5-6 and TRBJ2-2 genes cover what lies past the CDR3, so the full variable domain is DAGVTQSPTHLIKTRGQQVTLRCSPKSGHDTVSWYQQALGQGPQFIFQYYEEEERQRGNFPDRFSGHQFPNYSSELNVNALLLGDSALYLCASSLFGRTNTGELFFGEGSRLTVL.